A single sample is the source of the 27 T cell receptor beta chains below, sequenced in a study of shared clonotypes between healthy human individuals. This table comes from immunoSEQ multiplex PCR, and its TCRdb copy is limited to in-frame clones, with some not included. The table lists nearly 1,000,000 clones, over 60% of them singletons. The sequenced sample consisted of memory CD4+ T cells sorted from blood. Subset of the sample: CD45RA-negative fraction. The receptors originated from a man aged 18 to 30 in good health.

This clone was recorded once. Other DNA sequences within the sample encode an identical CDR3. For the CDR3, the DNA is TGTGCCAGCAGCCTACGTTTAGTATCCCAAGAGACCCAGTACTTC. Amino acids: CASSLRLVSQETQYF. The genes are TRBV7-9 and TRBJ2-5; D remains unclear. The ends were cut back, 5 bases at V and 1 base at J, with 14 bases in the middle. Germline V gene sequence: CDR1 SEHNR, CDR2 FQNEAQ (reference sequence). The CDR3 consists of 15 residues.

The chain couples TRBV6-1 to TRBJ2-7, with TRBD2 as a possible D gene (5 bases). The CDR3 loop spans 14 amino acids. V was trimmed by 5 bases and J by 4 bases, leaving 15 bases between them. Germline V lookup: CDR1 MNHNS, CDR2 SASEGT. The CDR3 DNA is TGTGCCAGCAGTATGATAGCTCCGGGATACGAGCAGTACTTC. As protein: CASSMIAPGYEQYF.

The chain is built from TRBV30 and TRBJ2-6; 8 nucleotides agree with TRBD1. Germline V CDR1 and CDR2: GTSNPN, SVGIG (reference sequence). V was clipped by 1 base and J by 0 bases; unmatched bases: 5. This CDR3 has 17 residues. For the CDR3, the DNA is TGTGCCTGGAGTGGGACAGGGCCTCTCTCTGGGGCCAACGTCCTGACTTTC. Residues: CAWSGTGPLSGANVLTF.

The chain recombines TRBV6-1 with TRBJ2-3; 7 positions agree with TRBD2. Germline V lookup: CDR1 MNHNS, CDR2 SASEGT. CDR3 size: 15 residues. The ends lost 10 bases at V and 2 bases at J; junction bases unmatched: 12. The CDR3 is CATKKLAHHTDTQYF. CDR3 in DNA: TGTGCCACTAAGAAACTAGCGCACCACACAGATACGCAGTATTTT.

V and J are TRBV5-1 and TRBJ1-1; 8 bases align to TRBD1. The germline V gene encodes CDR1 SGHRS and CDR2 YFSETQ. The CDR3 extends over 16 amino acids. V shed 4 bases and J 0 bases; nucleotides not matched to a gene: 8. Here the CDR3 DNA reads TGCGCCAGCAGCATCCAGGACAGGGCAATGAACACTGAAGCTTTCTTT. This gives the protein CASSIQDRAMNTEAFF.

The chain has TRBV6-5 and TRBJ2-5; a weak D match, TRBD2 (5 bases). Per the germline V gene, CDR1 is MNHEY and CDR2 is SVGAGI. This CDR3 has 13 residues. V dropped 5 bases and J dropped 2 bases, with 9 bases sitting between them. DNA of the CDR3: TGTGCCAGCAGTGTCCCGGGACAAGAGACCCAGTACTTC. This codes for CASSVPGQETQYF.

The chain joins TRBV5-6 to TRBJ2-5; D is undetermined. The DNA end favors TRBJ2-7, so the J call may be wrong. The germline gives CDR1 SGHDT, CDR2 YYEEEE. CDR3 length: 12 residues. The chain's CDR3 is CASSKATYEQYF. The CDR3 region has the DNA TGTGCCAGCAGCAAGGCAACCTACGAGCAGTACTTC.

In regard to this clone: A read error is possible here, since a much larger clone lies one base away. J is TRBJ2-7 and V is TRBV7-2, with D hard to call. The CDR3 extends over 11 amino acids. Germline assignment: CDR1 SGHTA and CDR2 FQGNSA. V gave up 1 base and J gave up 6 bases, with 4 bases separating them. CDR3 nucleotide sequence: TGTGCCAGCAGCTTAGAGTCCGAGCAGTACTTC. Its translation is CASSLESEQYF.

The CDR3 reads CASRGQEANGYTF. In DNA, the CDR3 is TGTGCCAGTAGAGGACAGGAAGCCAATGGCTACACCTTC. The chain recombines TRBV19 with TRBJ1-2; TRBD1 matches at 7 bases. CDR3 length: 13 residues. J lost 6 bases, V lost 6 bases, and 7 bases had no gene match. The germline V gene has CDR1 LNHDA and CDR2 SQIVND (reference sequence).

The chain combines TRBV11-2 with TRBJ2-3; 7 nucleotides match TRBD1. CDR1 SGHAT and CDR2 FQNNGV come from the germline V gene. V lost 4 bases and J lost 3; bases outside the gene matches: 4. This CDR3 region has 14 residues. CDR3 in amino acids: CASSSGQQTDTQYF. Written as DNA, the CDR3 is TGTGCCAGCAGCTCGGGACAGCAGACAGATACGCAGTATTTT.

The chain employs TRBV27 and TRBJ1-6; D gene uncertain. Trimming cost V 6 bases and J 5 bases, with 11 bases left between them. The CDR3 spans 14 residues. Germline V gene sequence: CDR1 MNHEY, CDR2 SMNVEV (reference sequence). The CDR3 sequence: CASSLTRHNSPLHF. The CDR3 DNA follows: TGTGCCAGCAGCTTGACGAGGCATAATTCACCCCTCCACTTT.

The gene calls are TRBV4-1 and TRBJ1-2; the match to TRBD1 covers 7 bases. The CDR3 has 15 amino acids. With 1 base clipped from V and 2 bases from J, the junction kept 4 bases outside the gene matches. The V gene's germline CDR1 is MGHRA and CDR2 YSYEKL. CDR3 DNA: TGCGCCAGCAGCCAAGTGGTAGGGGGCAACTATGGCTACACCTTC. The encoded protein is CASSQVVGGNYGYTF.

This chain uses TRBV13 with TRBJ1-3, with D possibly matching TRBD1 (5 bases). The V end was cut by 5 bases, the J end by 4 bases, with 18 bases between. CDR1 and CDR2 (germline): PRHDT, FYEKMQ (reference sequence). The CDR3 runs to 16 residues. Here the CDR3 DNA reads TGTGCCAGCAGCCAAAGAGGAGCAAAGGGGGGAAACACCATATATTTT. It translates to CASSQRGAKGGNTIYF.

This chain uses TRBV2 with TRBJ1-4; D uncertain. The CDR3 runs to 14 residues. The germline V and J ends were trimmed by 2 bases and 7 bases, with 11 bases remaining between them. The germline CDR1 and CDR2 sequences are SNHLY and FYNNEI. As DNA, the CDR3 is TGTGCCAGCAGTGAACATCCATCGAGTGAAAAACTGTTTTTT. Residues: CASSEHPSSEKLFF.

This clone has just a few counts. The genes are TRBV6-1 and TRBJ1-3; perhaps TRBD1 as D (6 bases). The germline V and J ends were trimmed by 5 bases and 0 bases, with 11 bases remaining between them. The germline CDR1 and CDR2 sequences are MNHNS and SASEGT. The CDR3 covers 15 residues. The CDR3 DNA reads TGTGCCAGCAGTCAGGGGATAAGCTCTGGAAACACCATATATTTT. Protein: CASSQGISSGNTIYF.

The CDR3: CASRKSGGTDTQYF. In DNA, the CDR3 is TGTGCCAGCAGGAAAAGCGGGGGCACAGATACGCAGTATTTT. The rearrangement links TRBV2 to TRBJ2-3, with 7 bases fitting TRBD2. Germline V gene lookup returns CDR1 SNHLY and CDR2 FYNNEI. This CDR3 spans 14 amino acids. Germline trimming cut 6 bases from V and 1 base from J; bases unmatched to any gene: 4.

This rearrangement joins TRBV6-5 to TRBJ2-5, with 8 bases lining up with TRBD2. This CDR3 is 15 amino acids long. Germline CDR1 is MNHEY and CDR2 is SVGAGI. Trimming cost V 6 bases and J 2 bases; bases outside gene matches: 8. DNA for the CDR3: TGTGCCAGCAGAGGTACTAGCGGAGTGCAAGAGACCCAGTACTTC. It is translated as CASRGTSGVQETQYF.

The chain links TRBV6-5 to TRBJ1-6; D uncertain. Germline V gene data show CDR1 as MNHEY and CDR2 as SVGAGI. The CDR3 totals 15 residues. V gave up 0 bases and J gave up 8 bases, with 11 bases separating them. CDR3 protein: CASSYSTTSHSPLHF. In DNA, the CDR3 is TGTGCCAGCAGTTACTCGACAACTTCGCATTCACCCCTCCACTTT.

The chain combines TRBV7-6 with TRBJ1-1; 8 bases agree with TRBD1. The CDR3 is 16 amino acids. In germline, CDR1 is SGHVS, CDR2 FNYEAQ. After removal of 5 bases from V and 0 bases from J, the junction contained 8 bases not matched to a gene. The CDR3 is CASSLGQGGMNTEAFF. CDR3 nucleotides: TGTGCCAGCAGCCTCGGACAGGGTGGAATGAACACTGAAGCTTTCTTT.

A few counts support this clone. The CDR3 DNA reads as TGTGCCAGTAGTATTCCACAGGACTATGGCTACACCTTC. It encodes CASSIPQDYGYTF. The gene calls are TRBV19 and TRBJ1-2; a possible D gene is TRBD1 (5 bases). The length of the CDR3 is 13 residues. Germline V CDR1 and CDR2: LNHDA, SQIVND (reference sequence). Trimming stripped 3 bases from V and 3 bases from J, with 8 bases between. Drawing the rest from reference TRBV19 and TRBJ1-2, the complete variable domain is DGGITQSPKYLFRKEGQNVTLSCEQNLNHDAMYWYRQDPGQGLRLIYYSQIVNDFQKGDIAEGYSVSREKKESFPLTVTSAQKNPTAFYLCASSIPQDYGYTFGSGTRLTVV.

The rearrangement links TRBV28 to TRBJ1-4; TRBD1 is a possible D gene (5 bases). The CDR3 spans 13 residues. The germline V gene has CDR1 MDHEN and CDR2 SYDVKM. V lost 6 bases and J 8 bases, leaving 13 bases between the germline ends. CDR3 sequence (DNA): TGTGCCAGCAGGACGGGAAAGGGGGAAAAACTGTTTTTT. Its protein is CASRTGKGEKLFF.

V gene TRBV4-1 combines with J gene TRBJ2-5; 8 nucleotides match TRBD1. The V gene end was trimmed by 5 bases and the J gene end by 2 bases; junction bases not matched to a gene: 10. This CDR3 comprises 16 residues. Per germline, CDR1 MGHRA and CDR2 YSYEKL. DNA for the CDR3: TGCGCCAGCAGCGCCCAAACAGGGGGGATGCAAGAGACCCAGTACTTC. This encodes CASSAQTGGMQETQYF.

This clone was detected only once. Written as DNA, the CDR3 is TGTGCCAGCAGTCGGGACGGACTCGGCTCCTACGAGCAGTACTTC. Translation gives CASSRDGLGSYEQYF. The chain uses TRBV27 and TRBJ2-7; the D call may be TRBD1 or TRBD2 (5 bases each). The germline gives CDR1 MNHEY, CDR2 SMNVEV (reference sequence). This CDR3 spans 15 amino acids. The V gene lost 5 bases and the J gene lost 0 bases, with 14 bases spanning the gap.

V and J are TRBV5-6 and TRBJ2-1; D call uncertain. This CDR3 contains 15 residues. Germline V gene lookup returns CDR1 SGHDT and CDR2 YYEEEE. V was trimmed by 7 bases and J by 0 bases, leaving 14 bases between them. The CDR3 reads CASSKTFGSYNEQFF. The CDR3 DNA follows: TGTGCCAGCTCCAAGACCTTTGGCTCCTACAATGAGCAGTTCTTC.

The rearrangement joins TRBV2 to TRBJ2-3; D is undetermined. The CDR3 has 14 amino acids. In germline, CDR1 is SNHLY, CDR2 FYNNEI. Trimming removed 2 bases at V and 2 bases at J, with 8 bases between. The CDR3 coding sequence is TGTGCCAGCAGTGAAATGGTCCCCACAGATACGCAGTATTTT. This translates into CASSEMVPTDTQYF.

This chain uses TRBV11-1 with TRBJ2-7, with 10 bases lining up with TRBD1. After removal of 4 bases from V and 4 bases from J, the junction contained 7 bases not matched to a gene. Germline V gives CDR1 SGHAT, CDR2 FQDESV (reference sequence). CDR3 length equals 15 residues. The CDR3 DNA is TGTGCCAGCAGCTCAGGGACAGGGGTATTTTACGAGCAGTACTTC. Its protein is CASSSGTGVFYEQYF.

The genes are TRBV5-1 and TRBJ2-7; 8 nucleotides line up with TRBD1. CDR1 and CDR2 (germline): SGHRS, YFSETQ. Unmatched junction bases numbered 3, after V lost 4 bases and J lost 0 bases. The CDR3 is 14 residues long. The CDR3 DNA reads as TGCGCCAGCAGCACAGGGGGAAACTCCTACGAGCAGTACTTC. Translated: CASSTGGNSYEQYF.